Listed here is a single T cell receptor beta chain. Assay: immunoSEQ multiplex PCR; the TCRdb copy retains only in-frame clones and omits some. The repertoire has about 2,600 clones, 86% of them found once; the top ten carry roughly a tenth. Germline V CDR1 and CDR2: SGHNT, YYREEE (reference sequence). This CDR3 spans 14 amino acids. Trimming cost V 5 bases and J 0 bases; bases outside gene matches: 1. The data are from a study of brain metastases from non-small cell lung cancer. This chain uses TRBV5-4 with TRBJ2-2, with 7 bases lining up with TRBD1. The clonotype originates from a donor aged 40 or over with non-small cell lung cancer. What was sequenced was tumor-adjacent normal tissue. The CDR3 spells CASSQGANTGELFF. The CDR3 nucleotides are TGTGCCAGCAGTCAGGGGGCGAACACCGGGGAGCTGTTTTTT.